The 20 T cell receptor beta chains below come from one sample, sequenced in a study of radiotherapy plus CTLA-4 blockade in lung cancer. The data were produced by immunoSEQ multiplex PCR, yet TCRdb's version contains in-frame clones alone and is incomplete. The sample includes roughly 54,000 clones, almost 85% of them seen just once. Specimen: peripheral blood, collected from a patient treated with radiotherapy plus ipilimumab. The receptor set was obtained from a human donor with non-small cell lung cancer whose response to radiotherapy plus ipilimumab could not be evaluated.

This clone turned up a few times. The gene calls are TRBV28 and TRBJ2-6, with D maybe TRBD1 (6 bases). Germline-derived CDR1 and CDR2 are MDHEN and SYDVKM. The CDR3 contains 17 residues. V was shortened by 5 bases and J by 3 bases, with 17 bases between the two germline ends. This CDR3 is CASSRPGTPFGANVLTF. The CDR3 DNA is TGTGCCAGCAGTCGCCCCGGGACACCTTTTGGGGCCAACGTCCTGACTTTC. The full variable domain, its missing parts supplied by reference TRBV28 and TRBJ2-6, is DVKVTQSSRYLVKRTGEKVFLECVQDMDHENMFWYRQDPGLGLRLIYFSYDVKMKEKGDIPEGYSVSREKKERFSLILESASTNQTSMYLCASSRPGTPFGANVLTFGAGSRLTVL.

This chain links TRBV7-9 with TRBJ2-1; tentative D call: TRBD2 (6 bases). This CDR3 is 15 amino acids long. In germline, CDR1 is SEHNR, CDR2 FQNEAQ (reference sequence). V lost 5 bases and J 0 bases, leaving 11 bases between the germline ends. Here the CDR3 DNA reads TGTGCCAGCAGCCGGGACTTAAGCTCCTACAATGAGCAGTTCTTC. It encodes CASSRDLSSYNEQFF.

This CDR3 reads CASSLAVNTEAFF. CDR3 coding DNA: TGCGCCAGCAGCTTGGCGGTGAACACTGAAGCTTTCTTT. The chain carries TRBV5-1 and TRBJ1-1; D not certain. Trimming took off 0 bases at V and 0 bases at J, with 3 bases between the two ends. From germline, CDR1 is SGHRS and CDR2 YFSETQ. The CDR3 has 13 amino acids. Full variable domain (rest looked up from reference TRBV5-1 and TRBJ1-1): KAGVTQTPRYLIKTRGQQVTLSCSPISGHRSVSWYQQTPGQGLQFLFEYFSETQRNKGNFPGRFSGRQFSNSRSEMNVSTLELGDSALYLCASSLAVNTEAFFGQGTRLTVV.

J is TRBJ1-2 and V is TRBV28; TRBD1 matches at 10 bases. V lost 6 bases, J lost 2 bases, and 9 bases stayed unmatched. Germline V gene sequence: CDR1 MDHEN, CDR2 SYDVKM. This CDR3 is 16 amino acids long. The CDR3 nucleotides are TGTGCCAGCAGGGTACCTGGGGACAGGGGCAACTATGGCTACACCTTC. Protein product: CASRVPGDRGNYGYTF.

The chain joins TRBV25-1 to TRBJ2-2; 10 bases map to TRBD1. J lost 3 bases, V lost 5 bases, and 3 bases had no gene match. The CDR3 loop spans 15 amino acids. Germline-derived CDR1 and CDR2 are MGHDK and SYGVNS. The DNA of the CDR3 is TGTGCCAGCAGTACGGGACAGGGGCACACCGGGGAGCTGTTTTTT. It encodes CASSTGQGHTGELFF.

The chain couples TRBV9 to TRBJ2-3; maybe TRBD2 (6 bases). From germline, CDR1 is SGDLS and CDR2 YYNGEE. This CDR3 has 14 amino acids. V was trimmed by 2 bases and J by 6 bases, leaving 13 bases between them. The CDR3 sequence is CASSVFPGADTQYF. The CDR3 bases are TGTGCCAGCAGCGTCTTTCCGGGAGCGGATACGCAGTATTTT.

This clone was recorded only once. The J gene is TRBJ1-2, the V gene TRBV9; D ambiguous. CDR3 length equals 17 residues. Germline V gene data show CDR1 as SGDLS and CDR2 as YYNGEE. Trimming removed 2 bases at V and 2 bases at J, with 19 bases between. The CDR3 DNA sequence: TGTGCCAGCAGCGTTGCGCCGGTTGTTACCGAGAACTATGGCTACACCTTC. This codes for CASSVAPVVTENYGYTF.

The chain links TRBV7-2 to TRBJ1-5, with 7 bases aligning to TRBD1. Germline loops: CDR1 SGHTA, CDR2 FQGNSA. The CDR3 extends over 18 amino acids. The junction had 10 bases not matched to a gene; V was cut back by 2 bases and J by 0 bases. The CDR3 reads CASSLKGASSYSNQPQHF. In DNA, the CDR3 is TGTGCCAGCAGCTTAAAGGGGGCCAGCTCGTATAGCAATCAGCCCCAGCATTTT. The full variable domain, in which reference TRBV7-2 and TRBJ1-5 provide the parts outside the CDR3, is GAGVSQSPSNKVTEKGKDVELRCDPISGHTALYWYRQSLGQGLEFLIYFQGNSAPDKSGLPSDRFSAERTGGSVSTLTIQRTQQEDSAVYLCASSLKGASSYSNQPQHFGDGTRLSIL.

This clone has a single count. This chain joins TRBV12-5 and TRBJ1-2; D uncertain. Germline assignment: CDR1 LGHNT and CDR2 FRNRAP. The CDR3 has 16 residues. The V end was cut by 0 bases, the J end by 8 bases, with 19 bases between. The CDR3 bases are TGTGCTAGTGGTTTGGTAGGGCGGGGTCCCGTCCGGGGCTACACCTTC. Amino acid sequence: CASGLVGRGPVRGYTF.

V gene TRBV4-3 combines with J gene TRBJ2-5, with D unresolved. Trimming pared 3 bases from V and 5 bases from J, leaving 19 bases between. CDR1 is LGHNA, CDR2 YSLEER, per germline. The CDR3 is 16 amino acids. This chain's CDR3 is CASSQARNPGVETQYF. CDR3 in DNA: TGCGCCAGCAGCCAGGCGCGGAACCCTGGCGTGGAGACCCAGTACTTC.

This clone was seen a single time. The V and J genes are TRBV27 and TRBJ2-2; D not certain. CDR3 length: 15 amino acids. V lost 4 bases, J lost 2 bases, and 11 bases lay in between. Germline V gene data show CDR1 as MNHEY and CDR2 as SMNVEV (reference sequence). The CDR3 DNA sequence: TGTGCCAGCAGTTCTAATATGTTCAACACCGGGGAGCTGTTTTTT. Protein product: CASSSNMFNTGELFF.

This clone was picked up one time. V and J are TRBV19 and TRBJ1-5; no definite D call. Germline V gene lookup returns CDR1 LNHDA and CDR2 SQIVND (reference sequence). Trimming took 3 bases from V and 1 from J, leaving 10 bases between them. This CDR3 spans 15 amino acids. Here the CDR3 DNA reads TGTGCCAGTAGTATTAGGAGTCAAAGCAATCAGCCCCAGCATTTT. Translation: CASSIRSQSNQPQHF.

The J gene is TRBJ1-1, the V gene TRBV7-3; D is unclear. The CDR3 consists of 15 residues. Trimming cost V 2 bases and J 0 bases, with 10 bases left between them. Germline CDR1 is SGHTA and CDR2 is FQGTGA. CDR3 bases: TGTGCCAGCAGCTTATTGGGGAGTATGAACACTGAAGCTTTCTTT. Protein product: CASSLLGSMNTEAFF. The entire variable domain, with the rest obtained from reference TRBV7-3 and TRBJ1-1, is as follows: GAGVSQTPSNKVTEKGKYVELRCDPISGHTALYWYRQSLGQGPEFLIYFQGTGAADDSGLPNDRFFAVRPEGSVSTLKIQRTERGDSAVYLCASSLLGSMNTEAFFGQGTRLTVV.

V and J are TRBV28 and TRBJ2-7, with TRBD1 as a possible D gene (5 bases). The germline CDR1 and CDR2 sequences are MDHEN and SYDVKM. The CDR3 loop spans 17 amino acids. Trimming took 2 bases from V and 0 from J, leaving 17 bases between them. This CDR3 reads CASSLHLADTLSYEQYF. DNA for the CDR3: TGTGCCAGCAGTTTACATCTGGCGGACACTCTCTCCTACGAGCAGTACTTC.

J is TRBJ1-5 and V is TRBV28; TRBD1 aligns across 9 bases. The germline gives CDR1 MDHEN, CDR2 SYDVKM. This CDR3 contains 15 residues. Trimming removed 7 bases from V and 5 bases from J; junction bases left unmatched: 9. In DNA, the CDR3 is TGTGCCAGCAAACCTTTAGACAGGGGGGATCAGCCCCAGCATTTT. Protein: CASKPLDRGDQPQHF. Full variable domain (rest looked up from reference TRBV28 and TRBJ1-5): DVKVTQSSRYLVKRTGEKVFLECVQDMDHENMFWYRQDPGLGLRLIYFSYDVKMKEKGDIPEGYSVSREKKERFSLILESASTNQTSMYLCASKPLDRGDQPQHFGDGTRLSIL.

The genes are TRBV5-1 and TRBJ1-1, with D possibly TRBD1 on 6 matching bases. The CDR3 contains 14 residues. The V end was cut by 5 bases, the J end by 1 base, with 12 bases between. CDR1 SGHRS and CDR2 YFSETQ come from the germline V gene. CDR3 bases: TGCGCCAGCAGGAGAGGGACACAGAACACTGAAGCTTTCTTT. Translation: CASRRGTQNTEAFF. The entire variable domain, with the rest obtained from reference TRBV5-1 and TRBJ1-1, is as follows: KAGVTQTPRYLIKTRGQQVTLSCSPISGHRSVSWYQQTPGQGLQFLFEYFSETQRNKGNFPGRFSGRQFSNSRSEMNVSTLELGDSALYLCASRRGTQNTEAFFGQGTRLTVV.

This rearrangement joins TRBV28 to TRBJ2-3; tentative D call: TRBD1 (6 bases). CDR3 length: 15 amino acids. Trimming stripped 1 base from V and 4 bases from J, with 12 bases between. Germline V gene data show CDR1 as MDHEN and CDR2 as SYDVKM. In DNA, the CDR3 is TGTGCCAGCAGTTTATCAGGGGCAAGGGCAGATACGCAGTATTTT. Residues: CASSLSGARADTQYF.

This chain links TRBV27 with TRBJ1-2, with D tentatively TRBD1 (5 bases). The germline V gene encodes CDR1 MNHEY and CDR2 SMNVEV (reference sequence). This CDR3 region has 13 residues. Trimming took 2 bases from V and 4 from J, leaving 8 bases between them. This chain's CDR3 is CASSLTGGYGYTF. The CDR3 nucleotides read TGTGCCAGCAGTTTAACGGGGGGCTATGGCTACACCTTC.

The CDR3 DNA is TGCGCCAGCAGCGTGGAAGCGGGGAGCTTAGATACGCAGTATTTT. As protein: CASSVEAGSLDTQYF. The rearrangement links TRBV5-1 to TRBJ2-3; 7 bases fit TRBD2. With V trimmed by 4 bases and J by 5 bases, 10 bases remained unmatched. Per the germline V gene, CDR1 is SGHRS and CDR2 is YFSETQ. The CDR3 contains 15 residues.

The rearrangement links TRBV7-8 to TRBJ1-5; a weak D match, TRBD1 (5 bases). This CDR3 comprises 16 residues. In germline, CDR1 is SGHVS, CDR2 FQNEAQ. V was cut by 5 bases and J by 6 bases, with 20 bases left in between. As DNA, the CDR3 is TGTGCCAGCAGCATTAGAGATACAGGAAAGATTCAGCCCCAGCATTTT. Amino acids: CASSIRDTGKIQPQHF.